One sample yielded the 15 T cell receptor beta chains listed below, sequenced in a study of cytomegalovirus exposure and HLA in healthy donors. The PCR made use of 60 Vbeta and 13 Jbeta primers. Clones were read by immunoSEQ multiplex PCR, and TCRdb kept only the in-frame ones, dropping some. This sample's clone table lists about 88,000 clones. Material: PBMCs. All receptors come from a girl between 5 and 17 years old in good health and CMV-seropositive.

In the case of this clone: The same CDR3 is also encoded by other DNA sequences in this sample. The chain uses TRBV18 and TRBJ2-7; 7 bases are a match to TRBD1. The V and J ends lost 0 bases and 5 bases, in that order; junction bases with no gene match: 7. Germline loops: CDR1 KGHSH, CDR2 LQKENI. The CDR3 totals 15 residues. CDR3 residues: CASSPPGYRGDEQYF. The CDR3 nucleotides read TGTGCCAGCTCACCACCGGGCTACAGGGGTGACGAGCAGTACTTC.

The CDR3 spells CASIYFPGEPYEQYV. In nucleotides, the CDR3 is TGTGCCAGCATTTATTTTCCAGGGGAACCCTACGAGCAGTACGTC. The J gene is TRBJ2-7, the V gene TRBV6-1, with D possibly TRBD1 on 6 matching bases. Trimming left V 7 bases short and J 2 bases short, with 18 bases between. From germline, CDR1 is MNHNS and CDR2 SASEGT. The CDR3 runs to 15 residues.

The V and J genes are TRBV2 and TRBJ2-5; the D gene is possibly TRBD2 (8 bases). The CDR3 consists of 14 residues. The V gene's germline CDR1 is SNHLY and CDR2 FYNNEI. V lost 10 bases and J 2 bases, leaving 17 bases between the germline ends. The CDR3 region has the DNA TGTGCCACTCGGGAGGGGACAGTACAAGAGACCCAGTACTTC. Amino acids: CATREGTVQETQYF. The variable domain in full, with the rest retrieved from reference TRBV2 and TRBJ2-5, is EPEVTQTPSHQVTQMGQEVILRCVPISNHLYFYWYRQILGQKVEFLVSFYNNEISEKSEIFDDQFSVERPDGSNFTLKIRSTKLEDSAMYFCATREGTVQETQYFGPGTRLLVL.

The chain is built from TRBV15 and TRBJ1-5, with D possibly being TRBD1 (5 bases). This CDR3 comprises 13 residues. Trimming removed 4 bases at V and 6 bases at J, with 10 bases between. Per the germline V gene, CDR1 is LNHNV and CDR2 is YYDKDF (reference sequence). CDR3 sequence: CATSTGSAQPQHF. CDR3 in DNA: TGTGCCACCAGCACAGGGTCGGCTCAGCCCCAGCATTTT.

Here the CDR3 reads CASSLSLVLAGVTDTQYF. The CDR3 DNA follows: TGTGCCAGCAGCTTAAGCTTGGTTCTAGCGGGGGTCACAGATACGCAGTATTTT. The genes are TRBV7-9 and TRBJ2-3, with TRBD2 matching over 10 bases. Germline V gives CDR1 SEHNR, CDR2 FQNEAQ (reference sequence). The trim removed 2 bases at V and 2 bases at J, leaving 10 bases unmatched. This CDR3 is built from 18 residues.

This rearrangement joins TRBV5-1 to TRBJ2-7, with TRBD2 identical over 8 bases. Unmatched junction bases numbered 6, after V lost 4 bases and J lost 3 bases. There are 14 residues in the CDR3. Germline CDR1 reads SGHRS; CDR2 reads YFSETQ. The CDR3, as DNA: TGCGCCAGCAGCGTAGACGGGACTAGCTACGAGCAGTACTTC. As protein: CASSVDGTSYEQYF.

J is TRBJ1-4 and V is TRBV4-1, with TRBD1 matching 8 bases. The CDR3 loop spans 15 amino acids. The germline gives CDR1 MGHRA, CDR2 YSYEKL. V gave up 2 bases and J gave up 8 bases; unmatched junction bases: 7. The CDR3 DNA reads as TGCGCCAGCAGCCAACACGGGACAGGTGCCGAAAAACTGTTTTTT. This translates into CASSQHGTGAEKLFF.

V usage is TRBV5-6 and J usage is TRBJ2-7, with TRBD2 matching over 8 bases. This CDR3 is 16 amino acids long. The germline V gene has CDR1 SGHDT and CDR2 YYEEEE. Losses at the gene ends were 4 bases for V and 3 bases for J; bases not matched to a gene: 12. The CDR3 DNA reads TGTGCCAGCAGCCCGGATAATCGGGGGGGCCTCTACGAGCAGTACTTC. It codes for CASSPDNRGGLYEQYF.

V and J are TRBV7-3 and TRBJ2-5, with 10 bases that match TRBD2. CDR1 and CDR2 (germline): SGHTA, FQGTGA. The V and J ends lost 5 bases and 1 base, in that order; junction bases with no gene match: 10. The CDR3 has 17 residues. CDR3 sequence (DNA): TGTGCCAGCAGCGTAGGGAAAGGACTAGCGGTCCAAGAGACCCAGTACTTC. Translation gives CASSVGKGLAVQETQYF.

J is TRBJ1-5 and V is TRBV5-1, with a weak D call TRBD1 (6 bases). The length of the CDR3 is 13 residues. Trimming left V 5 bases short and J 4 bases short, with 10 bases between. CDR1 SGHRS and CDR2 YFSETQ come from the germline V gene. The DNA for the CDR3 is TGCGCCAGCAGGATCGACAGGAATCAGCCCCAGCATTTT. Translated: CASRIDRNQPQHF.

V and J are TRBV9 and TRBJ2-2, with 7 bases identical to TRBD1. CDR3 length: 15 amino acids. Unmatched junction bases numbered 5, after V lost 0 bases and J lost 6 bases. Per the germline V gene, CDR1 is SGDLS and CDR2 is YYNGEE. The CDR3 spells CASSVVPQGAGELFF. The CDR3 DNA reads TGTGCCAGCAGCGTAGTTCCGCAGGGGGCCGGGGAGCTGTTTTTT. Looking up the rest from reference TRBV9 and TRBJ2-2 gives the full variable domain: DSGVTQTPKHLITATGQRVTLRCSPRSGDLSVYWYQQSLDQGLQFLIQYYNGEERAKGNILERFSAQQFPDLHSELNLSSLELGDSALYFCASSVVPQGAGELFFGEGSRLTVL.

The chain is built from TRBV7-9 and TRBJ1-6; D perhaps matches TRBD1 (5 bases). The length of the CDR3 is 12 residues. CDR1 and CDR2 from the germline V gene are SEHNR and FQNEAQ (reference sequence). V lost 5 bases and J lost 13, with 12 bases in between. The CDR3 nucleotides read TGTGCCAGCAGCCCCCAGGGATCCCCCCTCCACTTT. Its translation is CASSPQGSPLHF.

The V gene is TRBV5-6, the J gene TRBJ1-6; D not certain. V was trimmed by 4 bases and J by 6 bases, leaving 5 bases between them. CDR1 SGHDT and CDR2 YYEEEE come from the germline V gene. This CDR3 is built from 12 residues. The CDR3 sequence is CASSLPNSPLHF. CDR3 nucleotides: TGTGCCAGCAGCCTCCCTAATTCACCCCTCCACTTT.

V gene TRBV7-9 combines with J gene TRBJ2-2; 7 nucleotides match TRBD2. This CDR3 is 16 amino acids long. V lost 1 base to trimming and J lost 7 bases; unmatched junction nucleotides: 9. The V gene's germline CDR1 is SEHNR and CDR2 FQNEAQ (reference sequence). CDR3 loop: CASSLERLAGNGELFF. The CDR3 coding sequence is TGTGCCAGCAGCTTAGAGAGACTAGCTGGGAACGGGGAGCTGTTTTTT.

The chain uses TRBV4-2 and TRBJ2-3; D remains ambiguous. The ends were cut back, 0 bases at V and 2 bases at J, with 6 bases in the middle. This CDR3 has 14 amino acids. CDR1 is LGHNA, CDR2 YNFKEQ, per germline. In nucleotides, the CDR3 is TGTGCCAGCAGCCAAGACGAGCACACAGATACGCAGTATTTT. This sequence encodes CASSQDEHTDTQYF.